This TCR beta chain was observed in a study of T-cell memory formation after mild COVID-19. TCRdb fed the 5' RACE reads into MiXCR, producing one record per CDR3 protein. The profile shows approximately 300,000 distinct CDR3 sequences, around a sixth of them singletons. This clonotype came up many times. Trimming took 5 bases from V and 5 from J, leaving 15 bases between them. Germline V lookup: CDR1 SGHTA, CDR2 FQGNSA. The length of the CDR3 is 14 residues. Sequenced input: PBMCs or a T cell subset sorted from them (not recorded which). The chain recombines TRBV7-2 with TRBJ2-5; D possibly corresponds to TRBD2 (6 bases). This sequence originates from a young man who had mild COVID-19 (a few samples of this study predate the infection). Cell type and time point are not known. This chain's CDR3 is CASSPLAFGETQYF. For the CDR3, the DNA is TGTGCCAGCAGCCCACTAGCCTTCGGGGAGACCCAGTACTTC.